The 23 T cell receptor beta chains reported below all come from one sample, sequenced in a study of T-cell memory formation after mild COVID-19. TCRdb processed the 5' RACE reads anew with MiXCR; each CDR3 protein has one entry. The repertoire includes about 210,000 distinct CDR3 sequences, 27% of them detected once, and 10% to 12% sits in the top ten. The specimen sequenced was PBMCs or a T cell subset sorted from them (not recorded which). The source of these receptors is an adult woman who had mild COVID-19 (a few samples of this study predate the infection). Cell type and time point are not known.

This clonotype was seen many times. The CDR3, as DNA: TGCAGTGCCCTGGGGACTAGCGGGAGGATCGTTTACAATGAGCAGTTCTTC. It specifies CSALGTSGRIVYNEQFF. The chain combines TRBV20-1 with TRBJ2-1; 15 nucleotides match TRBD2. With V trimmed by 6 bases and J by 4 bases, 10 bases remained unmatched. CDR3 length: 17 residues. The germline gives CDR1 DFQATT, CDR2 SNEGSKA (reference sequence).

V and J are TRBV6-5 and TRBJ1-5, with 7 bases fitting TRBD1. CDR1 MNHEY and CDR2 SVGAGI come from the germline V gene. After removal of 0 bases from V and 5 bases from J, the junction contained 1 base not matched to a gene. The CDR3 runs to 14 residues. CDR3 in DNA: TGTGCCAGCAGTTACTCGAGGGGGCATCAGCCCCAGCATTTT. Protein sequence: CASSYSRGHQPQHF.

The chain is built from TRBV21-1 and TRBJ1-1. TRBV21-1 is noted as a pseudogene. This CDR3 contains 13 residues. CDR3 DNA sequence: TGTGCCAGCAGCAAACCTAAGAACACTGAAGCTTTCTTT. Its protein product is CASSKPKNTEAFF.

There are a few counts of this clonotype. This chain connects TRBV21-1 to TRBJ2-6; the D call in the table, TRBD1, was not verified against the DNA. TRBV21-1 is a pseudogene segment. This CDR3 has 16 amino acids. CDR3 sequence: CASSGTPSSGANVLTF. CDR3 bases: TGTGCCAGCAGTGGGACACCCAGCTCTGGGGCCAACGTCCTGACTTTC.

The chain joins TRBV9 to TRBJ2-2; 7 positions match TRBD2. In germline, CDR1 is SGDLS, CDR2 YYNGEE. CDR3 length equals 17 residues. V shed 4 bases and J 0 bases; nucleotides not matched to a gene: 9. The CDR3 DNA follows: TGTGCCAGCAGCCCAAGGGCTAGCGGATCGAACACCGGGGAGCTGTTTTTT. It codes for CASSPRASGSNTGELFF.

The J gene is TRBJ2-7, the V gene TRBV6-5; TRBD1 matches 10 bases. The V segment lost 0 bases and the J segment 6 bases; nucleotides outside the gene matches: 5. The CDR3 loop spans 15 amino acids. CDR1 and CDR2 (germline): MNHEY, SVGAGI. For the CDR3, the DNA is TGTGCCAGCAGTTACTCTGGGACAGGGGAGTTCGAGCAGTACTTC. This sequence encodes CASSYSGTGEFEQYF.

This clonotype was counted between two and nine times. The chain recombines TRBV11-2 with TRBJ2-1; 15 positions agree with TRBD2. The germline CDR1 and CDR2 sequences are SGHAT and FQNNGV. After removal of 1 base from V and 6 bases from J, the junction contained 7 bases not matched to a gene. The CDR3 contains 18 residues. The CDR3 region has the DNA TGTGCCAGCAGCTTAGCAGGACTAGCGGGAGGGCCGGTCAATGAGCAGTTCTTC. Translated: CASSLAGLAGGPVNEQFF.

The chain is built from TRBV4-3 and TRBJ2-3; D is unresolved. V lost 1 base and J lost 1, with 9 bases in between. The germline gives CDR1 LGHNA, CDR2 YSLEER. The CDR3 contains 15 residues. As DNA, the CDR3 is TGCGCCAGCAGCCAAGCCTATGGCCGCACAGATACGCAGTATTTT. Its translation: CASSQAYGRTDTQYF.

A few counts support this clonotype. The chain carries TRBV12-3 or TRBV12-4 and TRBJ2-2; 8 nucleotides match TRBD1. The J segment lost 3 bases and the V segment lost 5 bases, leaving 14 bases of the junction unmatched. This CDR3 spans 18 amino acids. CDR3 DNA: TGTGCCAGCAGTCCGGCCCCTGGGACAGGCGCGGACACCGGGGAGCTGTTTTTT. Translation: CASSPAPGTGADTGELFF.

The chain has TRBV9 and TRBJ2-4; perhaps TRBD2 as D (6 bases). The ends were cut back, 2 bases at V and 9 bases at J, with 12 bases in the middle. The CDR3 has 13 amino acids. Germline V gene lookup returns CDR1 SGDLS and CDR2 YYNGEE. CDR3 residues: CASSVDGGSIQYF. The CDR3 DNA reads TGTGCCAGCAGCGTGGACGGGGGAAGCATTCAGTACTTC.

Only a few counts were recorded for this clonotype. The chain carries TRBV4-2 and TRBJ2-4; D is uncertain. With 3 bases removed from V and 5 bases from J, the gap between germline ends came to 2 bases. Per the germline V gene, CDR1 is LGHNA and CDR2 is YNFKEQ. CDR3 length equals 11 residues. The CDR3 spells CASSHENIQYF. The DNA of the CDR3 is TGTGCCAGCAGCCACGAAAACATTCAGTACTTC.

The chain employs TRBV9 and TRBJ2-6; possible D gene TRBD2, 6 bases. CDR1 and CDR2 (germline): SGDLS, YYNGEE. The V and J ends lost 0 bases and 0 bases respectively, with 13 bases between them. This CDR3 has 18 amino acids. CDR3 in amino acids: CASSVALGGRSGANVLTF. The CDR3 coding sequence is TGTGCCAGCAGCGTAGCTTTGGGGGGACGCTCTGGGGCCAACGTCCTGACTTTC.

This clonotype showed up just a few times. The CDR3 bases are TGTGCCAGCAGCGTAGGAGGGACTAGCGGGGGATACACAGATACGCAGTATTTT. It encodes CASSVGGTSGGYTDTQYF. The genes are TRBV9 and TRBJ2-3; 14 bases fit TRBD2. V shed 0 bases and J 2 bases; nucleotides not matched to a gene: 5. This CDR3 comprises 18 residues. Germline CDR1 SGDLS, CDR2 YYNGEE. Based on the CDR3 plus reference TRBV9 and TRBJ2-3, the full variable domain is DSGVTQTPKHLITATGQRVTLRCSPRSGDLSVYWYQQSLDQGLQFLIQYYNGEERAKGNILERFSAQQFPDLHSELNLSSLELGDSALYFCASSVGGTSGGYTDTQYFGPGTRLTVL.

This chain joins TRBV6-5 and TRBJ2-7, with TRBD1 matching 10 bases. The V and J ends lost 1 base and 6 bases, in that order; junction bases with no gene match: 0. The CDR3 consists of 13 residues. Per the germline V gene, CDR1 is MNHEY and CDR2 is SVGAGI. CDR3 sequence reads: CASSYWTGGEQYF. In nucleotides, the CDR3 is TGTGCCAGCAGTTACTGGACAGGGGGCGAGCAGTACTTC.

The chain employs TRBV13 and TRBJ1-1; no firm D call. Per the germline V gene, CDR1 is PRHDT and CDR2 is FYEKMQ (reference sequence). The CDR3 runs 15 residues. V was shortened by 0 bases and J by 0 bases, with 8 bases between the two germline ends. The CDR3 DNA reads TGTGCCAGCAGCTTAGGCCCGGGGATGAACACTGAAGCTTTCTTT. This encodes CASSLGPGMNTEAFF.

There are a few counts of this clonotype. V usage is TRBV7-9 and J usage is TRBJ1-2, with TRBD1 identical over 7 bases. The germline gives CDR1 SEHNR, CDR2 FQNEAQ (reference sequence). V was clipped by 4 bases and J by 6 bases; unmatched bases: 2. The CDR3 is 12 residues long. CDR3 DNA: TGTGCCAGCAGCTCCGGGACAGATGGCTACACCTTC. Its translation: CASSSGTDGYTF.

The chain carries TRBV7-8 and TRBJ2-1, with 9 bases identical to TRBD2. The CDR3 is 18 amino acids. V trimming: 3 bases; J trimming: 4 bases; junction bases outside the gene matches: 13. Per the germline V gene, CDR1 is SGHVS and CDR2 is FQNEAQ. This CDR3 is CASSFPRDAGGIYNEQFF. CDR3 nucleotides: TGTGCCAGCAGCTTCCCCCGGGACGCGGGGGGGATTTACAATGAGCAGTTCTTC.

The chain employs TRBV3-1 and TRBJ1-1, with D possibly TRBD1 on 6 matching bases. CDR1 is LGHDT and CDR2 is YNNKEL in the germline V gene (reference sequence). V dropped 5 bases and J dropped 3 bases, with 28 bases sitting between them. This CDR3 comprises 19 residues. The CDR3 protein is CASSMRGRGGRGADTEAFF. In DNA form, the CDR3 reads TGTGCCAGCAGCATGAGGGGCCGTGGGGGCCGGGGGGCGGACACTGAAGCTTTCTTT. Full variable domain (missing parts from reference TRBV3-1 and TRBJ1-1): DTAVSQTPKYLVTQMGNDKSIKCEQNLGHDTMYWYKQDSKKFLKIMFSYNNKELIINETVPNRFSPKSPDKAHLNLHINSLELGDSAVYFCASSMRGRGGRGADTEAFFGQGTRLTVV.

Remarks on this clonotype: The junction and the germline gene differ at one end; a read error may be behind it. The chain has TRBV12-3 or TRBV12-4 and TRBJ2-5; possibly TRBD1 or TRBD2 for D (5 bases each). The CDR3 runs to 13 residues. CDR3 protein: CASSFPGSGTKYF. Written as DNA, the CDR3 is TGTGCCAGCAGTTTCCCGGGGTCCGGGACCAAGTACTTC.

This clonotype was found once. The chain uses TRBV7-9 and TRBJ1-4; D unclear. The CDR3 covers 15 residues. Germline V CDR1 and CDR2: SEHNR, FQNEAQ (reference sequence). The V gene lost 1 base and the J gene lost 4 bases, with 10 bases spanning the gap. Written as DNA, the CDR3 is TGTGCCAGCAGCTTAGGGCGGCTTGGTAATGAAAAACTGTTTTTT. Protein product: CASSLGRLGNEKLFF.

This clonotype was picked up a small number of times. V and J are TRBV7-9 and TRBJ1-1; no clear D gene. There are 14 residues in the CDR3. V lost 4 bases, J lost 0 bases, and 9 bases lay in between. CDR1 and CDR2 (germline): SEHNR, FQNEAQ (reference sequence). Written as DNA, the CDR3 is TGTGCCAGCAGCTCCCCAGATATGAACACTGAAGCTTTCTTT. This codes for CASSSPDMNTEAFF.

In this sample, this clonotype turned up a few times. The chain combines TRBV24-1 with TRBJ2-3; TRBD2 matches at 9 bases. The CDR3 extends over 15 amino acids. Germline V gene lookup returns CDR1 KGHDR and CDR2 SFDVKD. Losses at the gene ends were 1 base for V and 4 bases for J; bases not matched to a gene: 2. The CDR3 loop reads CATSDLAGGSDTQYF. Here the CDR3 DNA reads TGTGCCACCAGTGATTTAGCGGGAGGCTCAGATACGCAGTATTTT.

The chain links TRBV20-1 to TRBJ1-2; tentatively, D is TRBD1 (6 bases). Germline V CDR1 and CDR2: DFQATT, SNEGSKA (reference sequence). This CDR3 is 13 amino acids long. Trimming stripped 4 bases from V and 2 bases from J, with 11 bases between. The CDR3 here is CSAKLGTNYGYTF. CDR3 DNA: TGCAGTGCTAAATTGGGGACAAACTATGGCTACACCTTC.